A selection of T cell receptor beta chains follows, all from one sample in a study of T cells in Graves' hyperthyroidism and ophthalmopathy. TCRdb independently ran MiXCR on the multiplex PCR reads; one entry per CDR3 protein. The repertoire includes around 190,000 distinct CDR3 sequences, about 15% of them detected once, and 25% to 30% sits in the top ten. Sequencing input: blood. These receptors were taken from a woman aged 45 to 65 with Graves' hyperthyroidism. The CDR3 runs from the conserved cysteine through the conserved F or W. The D gene is left open where the match is weak. Not every row has a clone size; where given, it reads once, few, many or a size class.

D gene: -
J gene: TRBJ2-3
clone size: many
V gene: TRBV7-9
CDR3 protein: CASSFGLGAAYTDTQYF

D gene: -
J gene: TRBJ2-3
clone size: -
V gene: TRBV28
CDR3 protein: CASSGGGGLTDTQYF

D gene: -
J gene: TRBJ2-3
clone size: many
V gene: TRBV5-1
CDR3 protein: CASSHSASTDTQYF

D gene: -
J gene: TRBJ2-7
clone size: many
V gene: TRBV20-1
CDR3 protein: CSARDRGGISYEQYF

D gene: -
J gene: TRBJ2-7
clone size: many
V gene: TRBV25-1
CDR3 protein: CASRGQTYEQYF

D gene: -
J gene: TRBJ1-1
clone size: -
V gene: TRBV27
CDR3 protein: CANKQGAVLYTEAFF

D gene: -
J gene: TRBJ1-6
clone size: -
V gene: TRBV7-8
CDR3 protein: CASSLVAVNSPLHF

D gene: TRBD1
J gene: TRBJ1-3
clone size: few
V gene: TRBV4-2
CDR3 protein: CASSHLRDSAGAIYF

D gene: TRBD2
J gene: TRBJ2-7
clone size: many
V gene: TRBV20-1
CDR3 protein: CSARTSSGAPGKQYF

D gene: TRBD1
J gene: TRBJ2-1
clone size: many
V gene: TRBV19
CDR3 protein: CASRKTGNTVNEQFF

D gene: TRBD1
J gene: TRBJ1-1
clone size: -
V gene: TRBV20-1
CDR3 protein: CSGDDRANTEAFF

D gene: -
J gene: TRBJ1-1
clone size: many
V gene: TRBV9
CDR3 protein: CASSGTDMNTEAFF

D gene: -
J gene: TRBJ2-1
clone size: many
V gene: TRBV27
CDR3 protein: CASSPWGGGYEQFF

D gene: -
J gene: TRBJ1-1
clone size: many
V gene: TRBV18
CDR3 protein: CASRGSGNTEAFF

D gene: -
J gene: TRBJ1-5
clone size: many
V gene: TRBV19
CDR3 protein: CASSPGRAYDSNQPQHF

D gene: TRBD1
J gene: TRBJ1-1
clone size: many
V gene: TRBV10-3
CDR3 protein: CAIKGLTGFNTEAFF

D gene: TRBD1
J gene: TRBJ1-1
clone size: many
V gene: TRBV3-1
CDR3 protein: CASSHSTGLNTEAFF

D gene: TRBD2
J gene: TRBJ2-6
clone size: -
V gene: TRBV5-1
CDR3 protein: CASSSIPTSGGYTGANVLTF

D gene: TRBD2
J gene: TRBJ2-7
clone size: many
V gene: TRBV11-2
CDR3 protein: CASSFLAGGEQYF

D gene: -
J gene: TRBJ2-7
clone size: -
V gene: TRBV3-1
CDR3 protein: CASSHRSRGNEQYF

D gene: -
J gene: TRBJ1-2
clone size: -
V gene: TRBV4-2
CDR3 protein: CASSQNRDGYTF

D gene: -
J gene: TRBJ1-2
clone size: many
V gene: TRBV2
CDR3 protein: CASRRMGGYTF

D gene: -
J gene: TRBJ2-7
clone size: -
V gene: TRBV11-2
CDR3 protein: CASSRGTVASEQYF

D gene: -
J gene: TRBJ1-4
clone size: many
V gene: TRBV27
CDR3 protein: CASTSGSGLGNEKLFF

D gene: -
J gene: TRBJ2-2
clone size: few
V gene: TRBV7-9
CDR3 protein: CASSPVARELFF

D gene: TRBD1
J gene: TRBJ1-6
clone size: many
V gene: TRBV10-1
CDR3 protein: CASSERTGESPLHF

D gene: TRBD2
J gene: TRBJ2-5
clone size: many
V gene: TRBV19
CDR3 protein: CASSATSGETQYF

D gene: -
J gene: TRBJ2-7
clone size: few
V gene: TRBV11-2
CDR3 protein: CASSQSSVHEQYF

D gene: TRBD1
J gene: TRBJ1-2
clone size: many
V gene: TRBV19
CDR3 protein: CASSSRDSGEIYGYTF

D gene: TRBD2
J gene: TRBJ2-1
clone size: -
V gene: TRBV11-2
CDR3 protein: CASSPPTSVEQFF

D gene: -
J gene: TRBJ2-1
clone size: -
V gene: TRBV4-1
CDR3 protein: CASSLGAGHEQFF

D gene: -
J gene: TRBJ1-1
clone size: few
V gene: TRBV6-1
CDR3 protein: CASRSDRRARTEAFF

D gene: -
J gene: TRBJ1-1
clone size: many
V gene: TRBV6-1
CDR3 protein: CASSEADYSEAFF

D gene: TRBD1
J gene: TRBJ1-5
clone size: many
V gene: TRBV7-8
CDR3 protein: CASSFLPGGDQPQHF

D gene: -
J gene: TRBJ1-2
clone size: many
V gene: TRBV9
CDR3 protein: CASSAGRLNYGYTF

D gene: TRBD1
J gene: TRBJ2-7
clone size: many
V gene: TRBV19
CDR3 protein: CASSAGTGPYEQYF

D gene: -
J gene: TRBJ2-5
clone size: many
V gene: TRBV7-6
CDR3 protein: CASSLMSVETQYF

D gene: TRBD1
J gene: TRBJ2-2
clone size: many
V gene: TRBV11-1
CDR3 protein: CASRPGTAGELFF

D gene: -
J gene: TRBJ1-1
clone size: many
V gene: TRBV9
CDR3 protein: CASSDYMNTEAFF

D gene: TRBD2
J gene: TRBJ2-5
clone size: -
V gene: TRBV12-3/TRBV12-4
CDR3 protein: CASAGTSGGAWVTQYF

D gene: -
J gene: TRBJ1-4
clone size: -
V gene: TRBV5-6
CDR3 protein: CASSNRGIRKLFF

D gene: TRBD2
J gene: TRBJ2-5
clone size: many
V gene: TRBV19
CDR3 protein: CASSPREVRETQYF

D gene: -
J gene: TRBJ2-3
clone size: many
V gene: TRBV7-3
CDR3 protein: CASSLGGGRADTQYF

D gene: TRBD2
J gene: TRBJ2-7
clone size: many
V gene: TRBV4-2
CDR3 protein: CASSQDRGGREQYF

D gene: -
J gene: TRBJ1-4
clone size: many
V gene: TRBV7-9
CDR3 protein: CASSSSNGEKLFF

D gene: -
J gene: TRBJ2-2
clone size: many
V gene: TRBV7-2
CDR3 protein: CASSLELAYTGELFF

D gene: -
J gene: TRBJ2-3
clone size: many
V gene: TRBV15
CDR3 protein: CATSRDAGGAGTDTQYF

D gene: TRBD2
J gene: TRBJ2-7
clone size: many
V gene: TRBV2
CDR3 protein: CASRKTSGGADEQYF

D gene: -
J gene: TRBJ1-1
clone size: -
V gene: TRBV30
CDR3 protein: CAWSVHSNTEAFF

D gene: -
J gene: TRBJ1-1
clone size: -
V gene: TRBV7-9
CDR3 protein: CASSLAQGDRTEAFF

D gene: -
J gene: TRBJ1-2
clone size: many
V gene: TRBV7-9
CDR3 protein: CASSLANSAGDNYGYTF

D gene: -
J gene: TRBJ1-2
clone size: many
V gene: TRBV20-1
CDR3 protein: CSARPPTSNRLRVSYGYTF

D gene: -
J gene: TRBJ2-1
clone size: many
V gene: TRBV9
CDR3 protein: CASSAPQGINEQFF